This T cell receptor beta chain is drawn from a study of T cell responses to AZD1222 COVID-19 vaccine. Data came from immunoSEQ multiplex PCR; TCRdb stores just in-frame clones and leaves some out. The sample has around 120,000 clones, more than 90% seen once. This CDR3 is 13 amino acids long. V gave up 8 bases and J gave up 1 base, with 10 bases separating them. CDR1 and CDR2 (germline): KGHDR, SFDVKD. Sample: peripheral blood, taken on day 0 of AZD1222 vaccination. The sequence derives from an adult in good health. The chain combines TRBV24-1 with TRBJ1-1, with TRBD1 as a possible D gene (6 bases). The CDR3 DNA is TGTGCCACCAAACGGACAGCGAACACTGAAGCTTTCTTT. This encodes CATKRTANTEAFF.